The 3 T cell receptor beta chains below all came from one sample that was sequenced in a study of CD4 T cells in relation to SARS-CoV-2 and coronaviruses. The method was immunoSEQ multiplex PCR; TCRdb's version includes in-frame clones alone and lacks a portion of them. The repertoire has around 34,000 clones, under 80% of them found once; the top ten carry 20%. Their recognized antigens are unknown. Sequences were obtained from memory CD4+ T cells from PBMCs, cultured in vitro. These receptor sequences come from an adult with COVID-19.

The gene calls are TRBV28 and TRBJ2-4; 11 positions match TRBD2. There are 17 residues in the CDR3. Germline lookup yields CDR1 MDHEN and CDR2 SYDVKM. After removal of 5 bases from V and 1 base from J, the junction contained 7 bases not matched to a gene. Here the CDR3 reads CASSPPTSGIAKNIQYF. The CDR3 DNA sequence: TGTGCCAGCAGTCCACCGACTAGCGGGATTGCCAAAAACATTCAGTACTTC. Full variable domain (rest looked up from reference TRBV28 and TRBJ2-4): DVKVTQSSRYLVKRTGEKVFLECVQDMDHENMFWYRQDPGLGLRLIYFSYDVKMKEKGDIPEGYSVSREKKERFSLILESASTNQTSMYLCASSPPTSGIAKNIQYFGAGTRLSVL.

The chain joins TRBV10-3 to TRBJ2-3, with 14 bases fitting TRBD2. The CDR3 has 16 amino acids. The germline V gene encodes CDR1 ENHRY and CDR2 SYGVKD. Germline trimming cut 6 bases from V and 5 bases from J; bases unmatched to any gene: 7. In DNA form, the CDR3 reads TGTGCCATCAGGGTCGGGACTAGCGGGAGTAGAGATACGCAGTATTTT. It is translated as CAIRVGTSGSRDTQYF.

The gene calls are TRBV7-9 and TRBJ2-7; D unresolved. CDR3 length: 11 amino acids. Germline assignment: CDR1 SEHNR and CDR2 FQNEAQ (reference sequence). Between the trimmed V and J ends, which lost 5 bases and 7 bases, there was a span of 9 bases. DNA of the CDR3: TGTGCCAGCAGCCGACTCGGGGAGCAGTACTTC. The encoded protein is CASSRLGEQYF.